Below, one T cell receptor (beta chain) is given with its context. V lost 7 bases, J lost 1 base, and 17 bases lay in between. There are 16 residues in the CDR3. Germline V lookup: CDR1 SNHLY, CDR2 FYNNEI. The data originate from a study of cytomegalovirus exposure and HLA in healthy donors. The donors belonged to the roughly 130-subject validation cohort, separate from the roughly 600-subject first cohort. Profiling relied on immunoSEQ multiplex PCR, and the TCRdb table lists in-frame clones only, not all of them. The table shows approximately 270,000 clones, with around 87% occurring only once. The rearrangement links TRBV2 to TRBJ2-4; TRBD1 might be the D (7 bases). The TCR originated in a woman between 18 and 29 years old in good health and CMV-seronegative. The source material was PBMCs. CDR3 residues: CASTSRGEWAKNIQYF. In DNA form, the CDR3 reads TGTGCCAGCACCTCCAGGGGGGAGTGGGCCAAAAACATTCAGTACTTC.